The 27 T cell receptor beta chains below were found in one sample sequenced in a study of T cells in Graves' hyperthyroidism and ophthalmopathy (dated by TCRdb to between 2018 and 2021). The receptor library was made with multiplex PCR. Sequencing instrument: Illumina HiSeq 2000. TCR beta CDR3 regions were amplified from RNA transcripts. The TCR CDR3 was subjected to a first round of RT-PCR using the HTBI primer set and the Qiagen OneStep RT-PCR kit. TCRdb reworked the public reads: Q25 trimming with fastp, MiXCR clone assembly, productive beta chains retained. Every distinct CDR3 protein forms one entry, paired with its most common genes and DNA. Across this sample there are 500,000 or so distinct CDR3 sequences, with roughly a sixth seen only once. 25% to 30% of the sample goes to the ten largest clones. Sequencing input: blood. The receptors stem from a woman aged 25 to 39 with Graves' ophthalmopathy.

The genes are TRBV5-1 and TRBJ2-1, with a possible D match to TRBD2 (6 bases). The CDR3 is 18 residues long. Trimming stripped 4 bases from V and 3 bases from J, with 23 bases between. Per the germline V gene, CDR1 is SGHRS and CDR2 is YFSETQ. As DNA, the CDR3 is TGCGCCAGCAGCCTGGGGCTAGCGAGAGACTCCAGCTACAATGAGCAGTTCTTC. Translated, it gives CASSLGLARDSSYNEQFF.

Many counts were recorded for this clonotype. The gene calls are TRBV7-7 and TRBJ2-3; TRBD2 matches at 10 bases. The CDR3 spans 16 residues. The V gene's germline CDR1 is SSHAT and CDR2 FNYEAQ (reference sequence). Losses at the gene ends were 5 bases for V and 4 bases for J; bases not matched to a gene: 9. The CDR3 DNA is TGTGCCAGCAGCCCGGGACTAGCGTTGAGGTCAGATACGCAGTATTTT. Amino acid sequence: CASSPGLALRSDTQYF.

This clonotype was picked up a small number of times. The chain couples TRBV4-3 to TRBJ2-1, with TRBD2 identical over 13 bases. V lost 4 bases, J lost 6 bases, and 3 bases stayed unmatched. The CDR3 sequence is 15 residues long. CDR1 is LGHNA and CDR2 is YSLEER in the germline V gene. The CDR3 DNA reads TGCGCCAGCAGCCGCCGGACTAGCGGGAGCAATGAGCAGTTCTTC. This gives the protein CASSRRTSGSNEQFF.

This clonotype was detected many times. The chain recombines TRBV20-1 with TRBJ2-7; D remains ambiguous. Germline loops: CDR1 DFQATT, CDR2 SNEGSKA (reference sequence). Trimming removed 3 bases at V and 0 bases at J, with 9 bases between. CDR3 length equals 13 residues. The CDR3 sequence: CSASPPHSYEQYF. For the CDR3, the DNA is TGCAGTGCTAGTCCCCCACACTCCTACGAGCAGTACTTC.

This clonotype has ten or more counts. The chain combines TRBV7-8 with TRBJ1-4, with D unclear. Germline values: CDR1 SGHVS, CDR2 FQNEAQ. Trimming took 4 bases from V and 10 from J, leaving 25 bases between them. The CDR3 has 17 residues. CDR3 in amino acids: CASSSTPKWGGGGKLFF. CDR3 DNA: TGTGCCAGCAGCTCGACACCTAAATGGGGTGGAGGCGGAAAACTGTTTTTT.

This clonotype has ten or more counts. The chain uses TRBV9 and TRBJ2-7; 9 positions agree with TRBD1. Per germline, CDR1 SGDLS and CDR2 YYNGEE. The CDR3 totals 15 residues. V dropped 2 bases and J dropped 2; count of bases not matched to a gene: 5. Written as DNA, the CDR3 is TGTGCCAGCAGCGTGGGACAGGGTAGGACCTACGAGCAGTACTTC. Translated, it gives CASSVGQGRTYEQYF.

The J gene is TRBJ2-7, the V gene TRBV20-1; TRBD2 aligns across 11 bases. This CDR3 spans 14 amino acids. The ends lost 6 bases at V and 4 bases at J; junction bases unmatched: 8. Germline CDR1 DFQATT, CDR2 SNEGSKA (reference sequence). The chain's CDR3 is CSASGTSGAYEQYF. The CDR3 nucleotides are TGCAGTGCCTCAGGGACTAGCGGAGCGTACGAGCAGTACTTC.

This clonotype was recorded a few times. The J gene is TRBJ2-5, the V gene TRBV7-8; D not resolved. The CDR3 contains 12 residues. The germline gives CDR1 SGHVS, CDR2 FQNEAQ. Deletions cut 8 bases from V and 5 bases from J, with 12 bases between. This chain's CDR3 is CASRSLWETQYF. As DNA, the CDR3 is TGTGCCAGCCGCTCGTTGTGGGAGACCCAGTACTTC.

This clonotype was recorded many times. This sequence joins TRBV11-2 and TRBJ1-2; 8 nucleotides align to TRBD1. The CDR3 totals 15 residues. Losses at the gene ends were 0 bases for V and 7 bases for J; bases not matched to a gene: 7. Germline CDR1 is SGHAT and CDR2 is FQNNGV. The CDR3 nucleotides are TGTGCCAGCAGCTTAGAGTCAGGGGGCCGTAGTGGCTACACCTTC. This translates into CASSLESGGRSGYTF. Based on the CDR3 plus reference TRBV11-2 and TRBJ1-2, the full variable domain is EAGVAQSPRYKIIEKRQSVAFWCNPISGHATLYWYQQILGQGPKLLIQFQNNGVVDDSQLPKDRFSAERLKGVDSTLKIQPAKLEDSAVYLCASSLESGGRSGYTFGSGTRLTVV.

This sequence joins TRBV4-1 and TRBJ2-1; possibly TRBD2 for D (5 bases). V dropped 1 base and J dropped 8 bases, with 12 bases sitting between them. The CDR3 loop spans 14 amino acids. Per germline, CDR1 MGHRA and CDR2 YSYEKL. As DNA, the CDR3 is TGCGCCAGCAGCCAAGTCGGACTGTCGGATGAGCAGTTCTTC. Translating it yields CASSQVGLSDEQFF.

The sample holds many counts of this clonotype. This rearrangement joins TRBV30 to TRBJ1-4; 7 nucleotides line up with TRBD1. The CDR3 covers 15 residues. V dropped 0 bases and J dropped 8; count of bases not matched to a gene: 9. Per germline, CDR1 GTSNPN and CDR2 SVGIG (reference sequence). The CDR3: CAWSVLGGAEEKLFF. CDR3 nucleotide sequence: TGTGCCTGGAGTGTTCTAGGGGGCGCAGAAGAAAAACTGTTTTTT.

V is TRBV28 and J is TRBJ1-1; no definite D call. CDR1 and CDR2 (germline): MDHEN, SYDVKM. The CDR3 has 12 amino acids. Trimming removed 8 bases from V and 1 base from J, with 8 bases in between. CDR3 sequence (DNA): TGTGCCAGCGGGTTGAGGAACACTGAAGCTTTCTTT. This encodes CASGLRNTEAFF.

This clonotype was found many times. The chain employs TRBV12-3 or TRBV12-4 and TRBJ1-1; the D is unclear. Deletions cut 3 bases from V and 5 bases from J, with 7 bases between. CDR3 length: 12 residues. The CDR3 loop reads CASSLTGTEAFF. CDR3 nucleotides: TGTGCCAGCAGTTTGACGGGGACTGAAGCTTTCTTT.

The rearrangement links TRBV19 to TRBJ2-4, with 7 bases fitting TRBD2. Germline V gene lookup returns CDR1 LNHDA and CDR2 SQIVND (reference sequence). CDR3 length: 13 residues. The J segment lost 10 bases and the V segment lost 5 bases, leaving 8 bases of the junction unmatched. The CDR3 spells CASSLGGSTIQYF. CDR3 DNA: TGTGCCAGTAGTCTCGGCGGGAGCACAATTCAGTACTTC.

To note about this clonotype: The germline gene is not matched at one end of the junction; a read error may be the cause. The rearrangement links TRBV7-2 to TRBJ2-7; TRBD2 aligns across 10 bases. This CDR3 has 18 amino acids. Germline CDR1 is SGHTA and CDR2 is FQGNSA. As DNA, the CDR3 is TGTGCCAGCAGCTGGGGCCCCGAAGCGGGAGGGCCCTCCGACGAGCAGTACTTC. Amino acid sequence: CASSWGPEAGGPSDEQYF. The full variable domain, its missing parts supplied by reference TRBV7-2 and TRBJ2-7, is GAGVSQSPSNKVTEKGKDVELRCDPISGHTALYWYRQSLGQGLEFLIYFQGNSAPDKSGLPSDRFSAERTGGSVSTLTIQRTQQEDSAVYLCASSWGPEAGGPSDEQYFGPGTRLTVT.

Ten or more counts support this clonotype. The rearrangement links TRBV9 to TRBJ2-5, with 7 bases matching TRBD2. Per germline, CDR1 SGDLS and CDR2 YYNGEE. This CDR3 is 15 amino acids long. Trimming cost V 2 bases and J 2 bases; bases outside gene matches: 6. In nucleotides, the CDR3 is TGTGCCAGCAGCGTCTGGGCGGGAGCGCAAGAGACCCAGTACTTC. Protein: CASSVWAGAQETQYF.

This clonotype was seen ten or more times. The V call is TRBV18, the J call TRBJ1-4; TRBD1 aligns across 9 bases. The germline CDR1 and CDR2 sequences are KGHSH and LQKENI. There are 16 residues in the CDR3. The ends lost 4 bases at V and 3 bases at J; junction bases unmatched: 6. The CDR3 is CASSRGQGTPNEKLFF. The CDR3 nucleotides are TGTGCCAGCTCACGCGGACAGGGGACACCTAATGAAAAACTGTTTTTT.

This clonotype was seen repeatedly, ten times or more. The CDR3 region is CASSQDALAESTDTQYF. The DNA of the CDR3 is TGTGCCAGCAGCCAAGATGCGTTGGCGGAAAGCACAGATACGCAGTATTTT. The gene calls are TRBV3-1 and TRBJ2-3; D unresolved. CDR3 length equals 17 residues. The germline V and J ends were trimmed by 0 bases and 0 bases, with 13 bases remaining between them. Germline CDR1 LGHDT, CDR2 YNNKEL (reference sequence).

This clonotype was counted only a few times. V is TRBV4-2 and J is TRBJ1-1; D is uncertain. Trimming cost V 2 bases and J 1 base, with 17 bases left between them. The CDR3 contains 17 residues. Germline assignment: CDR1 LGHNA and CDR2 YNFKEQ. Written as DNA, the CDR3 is TGTGCCAGCAGCCAAATTGGATGGAAACTGAGGAACACTGAAGCTTTCTTT. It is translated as CASSQIGWKLRNTEAFF.

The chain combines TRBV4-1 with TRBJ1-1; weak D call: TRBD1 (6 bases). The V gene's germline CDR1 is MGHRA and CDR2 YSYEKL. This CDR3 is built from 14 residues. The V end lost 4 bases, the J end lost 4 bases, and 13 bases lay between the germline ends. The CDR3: CASSPRQDPTEAFF. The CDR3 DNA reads TGCGCCAGCAGCCCAAGACAGGATCCCACTGAAGCTTTCTTT.

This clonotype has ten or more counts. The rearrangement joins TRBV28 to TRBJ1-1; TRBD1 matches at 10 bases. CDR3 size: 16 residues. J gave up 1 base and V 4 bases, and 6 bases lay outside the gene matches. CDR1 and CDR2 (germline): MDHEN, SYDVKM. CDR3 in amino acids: CASSSQRDRGNTEAFF. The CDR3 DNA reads TGTGCCAGCAGTTCCCAACGGGACAGGGGGAACACTGAAGCTTTCTTT.

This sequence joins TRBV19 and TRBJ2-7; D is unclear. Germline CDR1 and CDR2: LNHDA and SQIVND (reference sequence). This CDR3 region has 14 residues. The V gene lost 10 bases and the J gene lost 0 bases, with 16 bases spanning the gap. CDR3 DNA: TGTGCCACCGCGGCCGGCAGGCCCTCCTACGAGCAGTACTTC. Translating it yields CATAAGRPSYEQYF.

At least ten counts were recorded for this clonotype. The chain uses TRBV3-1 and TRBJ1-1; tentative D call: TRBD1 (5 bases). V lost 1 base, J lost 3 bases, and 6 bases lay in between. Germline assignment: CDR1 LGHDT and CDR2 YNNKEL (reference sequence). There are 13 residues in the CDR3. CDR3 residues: CASSQGQYTEAFF. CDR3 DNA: TGTGCCAGCAGCCAAGGACAGTACACTGAAGCTTTCTTT.

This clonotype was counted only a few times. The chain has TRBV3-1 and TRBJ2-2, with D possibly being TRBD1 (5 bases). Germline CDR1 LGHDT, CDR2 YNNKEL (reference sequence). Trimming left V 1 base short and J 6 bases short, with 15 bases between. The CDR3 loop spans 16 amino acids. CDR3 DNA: TGTGCCAGCAGCCAAGGTCTTCAGGGTGGGGCCGGGGAGCTGTTTTTT. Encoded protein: CASSQGLQGGAGELFF.

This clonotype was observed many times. The CDR3: CASSEIGDYGYTF. The CDR3, as DNA: TGTGCCAGCAGCGAGATAGGGGACTATGGCTACACCTTC. The gene calls are TRBV7-2 and TRBJ1-2, with a tentative D call TRBD1 (5 bases). V shed 5 bases and J shed 3 bases, with 10 bases lying between them. The CDR3 sequence is 13 residues long. Germline V gene lookup returns CDR1 SGHTA and CDR2 FQGNSA.

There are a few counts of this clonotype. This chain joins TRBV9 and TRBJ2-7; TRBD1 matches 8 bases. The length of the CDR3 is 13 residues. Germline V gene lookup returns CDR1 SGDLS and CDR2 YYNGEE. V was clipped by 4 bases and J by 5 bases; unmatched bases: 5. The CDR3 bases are TGTGCCAGCAGCCCCTGGACAGGGAACGAGCAGTACTTC. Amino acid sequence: CASSPWTGNEQYF.

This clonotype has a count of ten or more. CDR3 nucleotides: TGTGCCAGCAGGGGAAGGGGGGACCCCGAGGAGACCCAGTACTTC. It yields the protein CASRGRGDPEETQYF. The chain employs TRBV12-3 or TRBV12-4 and TRBJ2-5; possibly TRBD1 or TRBD2 for D (6 bases each). The CDR3 is made up of 15 amino acids. Trimming took 6 bases from V and 5 from J, leaving 19 bases between them.